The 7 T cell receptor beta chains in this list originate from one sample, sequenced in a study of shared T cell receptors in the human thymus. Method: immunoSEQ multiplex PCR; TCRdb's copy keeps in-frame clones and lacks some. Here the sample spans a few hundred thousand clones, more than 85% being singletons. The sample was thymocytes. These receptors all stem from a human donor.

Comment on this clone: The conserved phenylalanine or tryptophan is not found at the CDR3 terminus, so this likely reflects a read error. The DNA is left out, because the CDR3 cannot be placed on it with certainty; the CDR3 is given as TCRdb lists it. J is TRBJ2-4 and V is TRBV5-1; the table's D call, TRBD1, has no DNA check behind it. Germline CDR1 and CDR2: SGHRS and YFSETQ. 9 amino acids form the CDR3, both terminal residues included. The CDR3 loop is CASSLEWTL.

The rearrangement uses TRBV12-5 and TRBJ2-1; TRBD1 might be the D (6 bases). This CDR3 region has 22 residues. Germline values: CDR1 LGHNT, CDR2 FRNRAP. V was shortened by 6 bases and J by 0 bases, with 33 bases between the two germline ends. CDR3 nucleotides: TGTGCTAGTGGCCTGGGACACTTTGAACTAGTGAGGCTCCCAAGCTCCTACAATGAGCAGTTCTTC. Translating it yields CASGLGHFELVRLPSSYNEQFF.

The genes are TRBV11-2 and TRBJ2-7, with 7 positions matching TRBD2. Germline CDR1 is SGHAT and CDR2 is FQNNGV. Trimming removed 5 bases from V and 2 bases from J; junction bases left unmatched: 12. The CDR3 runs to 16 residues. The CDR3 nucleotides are TGTGCCAGCAGCAAATTTAACCGGGACTACACCTACGAGCAGTACTTC. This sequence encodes CASSKFNRDYTYEQYF. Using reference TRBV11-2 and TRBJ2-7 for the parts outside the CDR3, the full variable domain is EAGVAQSPRYKIIEKRQSVAFWCNPISGHATLYWYQQILGQGPKLLIQFQNNGVVDDSQLPKDRFSAERLKGVDSTLKIQPAKLEDSAVYLCASSKFNRDYTYEQYFGPGTRLTVT.

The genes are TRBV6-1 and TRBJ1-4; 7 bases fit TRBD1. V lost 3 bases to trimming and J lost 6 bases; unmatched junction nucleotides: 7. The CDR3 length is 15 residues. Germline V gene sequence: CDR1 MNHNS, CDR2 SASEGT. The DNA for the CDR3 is TGTGCCAGCAGTGACCTAGACAGGGAGGATGAAAAACTGTTTTTT. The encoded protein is CASSDLDREDEKLFF.

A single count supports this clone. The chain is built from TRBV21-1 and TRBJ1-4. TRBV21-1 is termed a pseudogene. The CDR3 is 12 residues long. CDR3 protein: CASSKLSEKLFF. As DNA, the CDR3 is TGTGCCAGCAGCAAGCTGAGTGAAAAACTGTTTTTT.

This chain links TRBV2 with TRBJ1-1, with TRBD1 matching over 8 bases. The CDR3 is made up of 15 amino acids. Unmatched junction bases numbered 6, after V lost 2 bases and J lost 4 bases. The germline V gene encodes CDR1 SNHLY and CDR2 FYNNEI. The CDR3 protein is CASSEWAGGGTEAFF. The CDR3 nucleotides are TGTGCCAGCAGTGAATGGGCAGGGGGCGGCACTGAAGCTTTCTTT.

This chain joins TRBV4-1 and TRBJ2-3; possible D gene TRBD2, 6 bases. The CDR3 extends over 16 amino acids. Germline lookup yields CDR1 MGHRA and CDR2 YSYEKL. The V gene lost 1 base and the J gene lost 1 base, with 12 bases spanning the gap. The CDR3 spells CASSQVVASGTDTQYF. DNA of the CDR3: TGCGCCAGCAGCCAAGTCGTGGCTAGCGGCACAGATACGCAGTATTTT.